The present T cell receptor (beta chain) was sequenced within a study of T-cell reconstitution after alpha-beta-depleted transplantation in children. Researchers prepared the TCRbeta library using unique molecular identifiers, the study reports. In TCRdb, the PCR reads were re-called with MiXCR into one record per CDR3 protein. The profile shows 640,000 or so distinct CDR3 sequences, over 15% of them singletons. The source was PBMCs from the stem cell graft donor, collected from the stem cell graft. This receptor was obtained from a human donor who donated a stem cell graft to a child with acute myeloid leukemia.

The CDR3 loop reads CASSLKGIDEQFF. CDR3 sequence (DNA): TGTGCCAGCAGTTTAAAGGGGATCGATGAGCAGTTCTTC. J is TRBJ2-1 and V is TRBV28; TRBD1 might be the D (5 bases). Germline V CDR1 and CDR2: MDHEN, SYDVKM. The germline V and J ends were trimmed by 2 bases and 8 bases, with 10 bases remaining between them. This CDR3 region has 13 residues.